This entry lists 18 T cell receptor beta chains sequenced from one sample in a study of blood T cell repertoires in COVID-19. The table came from immunoSEQ multiplex PCR; TCRdb's copy has only in-frame clones and leaves some out. The data contain about 190,000 clones, approximately 80% of them seen just once; the ten biggest clones take up 9.5% to 15%. Sequences were obtained from peripheral blood. The origin of the receptors is a woman between 50 and 59 years old with acute or convalescent COVID-19.

The rearrangement joins TRBV18 to TRBJ2-7; 9 bases align to TRBD1. V gave up 5 bases and J gave up 2 bases; unmatched junction bases: 4. This CDR3 comprises 14 residues. Germline loops: CDR1 KGHSH, CDR2 LQKENI. CDR3 in amino acids: CASSAGTGTYEQYF. CDR3 DNA: TGTGCCAGCTCAGCCGGGACAGGGACCTACGAGCAGTACTTC.

CDR3 sequence: CASGLGYRVSYEQYF. The CDR3, as DNA: TGTGCTAGTGGTTTGGGATATAGAGTCTCCTACGAGCAGTACTTC. V gene TRBV12-5 combines with J gene TRBJ2-7; unclear D gene. Germline loops: CDR1 LGHNT, CDR2 FRNRAP. The V end lost 1 base, the J end lost 0 bases, and 10 bases lay between the germline ends. The CDR3 extends over 15 amino acids.

The gene calls are TRBV11-3 and TRBJ2-3, with D possibly TRBD2 on 7 matching bases. The CDR3 runs 17 residues. Germline V CDR1 and CDR2: SGHNT, YENEEA. With 3 bases removed from V and 3 bases from J, the gap between germline ends came to 19 bases. The CDR3 DNA reads as TGTGCCAGCAGCTTTCACCCCCCAGCGGGGACAACAGATACGCAGTATTTT. Translating gives CASSFHPPAGTTDTQYF. Full variable domain (outside the CDR3, taken from reference TRBV11-3 and TRBJ2-3): EAGVVQSPRYKIIEKKQPVAFWCNPISGHNTLYWYLQNLGQGPELLIRYENEEAVDDSQLPKDRFSAERLKGVDSTLKIQPAELGDSAVYLCASSFHPPAGTTDTQYFGPGTRLTVL.

This chain uses TRBV28 with TRBJ2-7; D not certain. The CDR3 has 13 amino acids. The V end lost 5 bases, the J end lost 7 bases, and 15 bases lay between the germline ends. Germline V gene sequence: CDR1 MDHEN, CDR2 SYDVKM. As DNA, the CDR3 is TGTGCCAGCAGTCCACATGAGGCGTGGGAGCAGTACTTC. Encoded protein: CASSPHEAWEQYF.

The V call is TRBV30, the J call TRBJ2-7; no firm D call. Germline V CDR1 and CDR2: GTSNPN, SVGIG (reference sequence). Trimming removed 2 bases from V and 6 bases from J, with 11 bases in between. This CDR3 spans 12 amino acids. The CDR3 DNA follows: TGTGCCTGGAGTCCCACGCTAGTCGAGCAGTACTTC. Translated, it gives CAWSPTLVEQYF.

The table lists this clone with many counts. The chain recombines TRBV4-3 with TRBJ1-1; D gene ambiguous. V lost 4 bases to trimming and J lost 1 base, with 19 bases between them. Per the germline V gene, CDR1 is LGHNA and CDR2 is YSLEER. This CDR3 comprises 17 residues. The CDR3 protein is CASSPSRGLQPNTEAFF. CDR3 coding DNA: TGCGCCAGCAGCCCCAGCCGGGGTCTACAGCCGAACACTGAAGCTTTCTTT.

CDR3 protein: CATFTRAGANEQFF. CDR3 DNA sequence: TGTGCCACCTTCACTCGAGCGGGAGCCAATGAGCAGTTCTTC. V and J are TRBV28 and TRBJ2-1, with 8 bases that match TRBD2. The CDR3 consists of 14 residues. Losses at the gene ends were 10 bases for V and 6 bases for J; bases not matched to a gene: 11. In germline, CDR1 is MDHEN, CDR2 SYDVKM.

This clone is a singleton in its sample. V is TRBV28 and J is TRBJ1-5; D ambiguous. Looked up from germline, CDR1 is MDHEN and CDR2 is SYDVKM. V lost 4 bases, J lost 2 bases, and 12 bases lay in between. This CDR3 has 15 residues. The CDR3 is CASSSAGSGNQPQHF. The CDR3 DNA is TGTGCCAGCAGTTCCGCGGGATCGGGCAATCAGCCCCAGCATTTT.

The sample holds a few counts of this clone. The chain is built from TRBV6-5 and TRBJ1-1, with 8 positions matching TRBD1. Losses at the gene ends were 7 bases for V and 5 bases for J; bases not matched to a gene: 9. CDR1 and CDR2 from the germline V gene are MNHEY and SVGAGI. The CDR3 has 14 residues. In nucleotides, the CDR3 is TGTGCCAGCATCCCCGCAGGGGGCTTGACTGAAGCTTTCTTT. Protein product: CASIPAGGLTEAFF.

In its sample, this clone was seen once. V gene TRBV28 combines with J gene TRBJ2-1, with a possible D match to TRBD2 (5 bases). The CDR3 contains 15 residues. Germline values: CDR1 MDHEN, CDR2 SYDVKM. The V gene lost 6 bases and the J gene lost 3 bases, with 15 bases spanning the gap. As DNA, the CDR3 is TGTGCCAGCAGCCAGCCCGGGGAAGTCTACAATGAGCAGTTCTTC. It yields the protein CASSQPGEVYNEQFF.

CDR3 sequence (DNA): TGTGCCAGCAGCCCTACTAACATGATCCCTGAAGCTTTCTTT. Its translation: CASSPTNMIPEAFF. The V call is TRBV28, the J call TRBJ1-1, with D uncertain. V was cut by 6 bases and J by 6 bases, with 17 bases left in between. Germline V gene sequence: CDR1 MDHEN, CDR2 SYDVKM. CDR3 length: 14 amino acids. The whole variable domain, remainder taken from reference TRBV28 and TRBJ1-1, is DVKVTQSSRYLVKRTGEKVFLECVQDMDHENMFWYRQDPGLGLRLIYFSYDVKMKEKGDIPEGYSVSREKKERFSLILESASTNQTSMYLCASSPTNMIPEAFFGQGTRLTVV.

The rearrangement joins TRBV19 to TRBJ2-6, with 11 bases that match TRBD1. Germline CDR1 LNHDA, CDR2 SQIVND (reference sequence). The CDR3 is 16 residues long. The V segment lost 7 bases and the J segment 4 bases; nucleotides outside the gene matches: 6. The CDR3 sequence is CASTGQGAHGANVLTF. The CDR3 DNA reads TGTGCCAGTACCGGACAGGGGGCGCACGGGGCCAACGTCCTGACTTTC.

In nucleotides, the CDR3 is TGTGCCAGCAGCTTAGATCTAGCGAGCGGGGCTCCCTACAATGAGCAGTTCTTC. Translated: CASSLDLASGAPYNEQFF. V gene TRBV7-2 combines with J gene TRBJ2-1; 7 bases are a match to TRBD2. With V trimmed by 1 base and J by 2 bases, 11 bases remained unmatched. The CDR3 has 18 amino acids. Germline values: CDR1 SGHTA, CDR2 FQGNSA.

This clone was detected a few times. Other nucleotide sequences from this sample produce the same CDR3. The chain couples TRBV6-5 to TRBJ2-7, with D possibly TRBD1 on 5 matching bases. The CDR3 consists of 14 residues. Germline loops: CDR1 MNHEY, CDR2 SVGAGI. V was pared by 2 bases and J by 2 bases, with 10 bases between. CDR3 coding DNA: TGTGCCAGCAGTTACGGCCAGGGCGCCTACGAGCAGTACTTC. Translation: CASSYGQGAYEQYF.

This clone is a singleton in its sample. The rearrangement uses TRBV19 and TRBJ1-2, with TRBD1 as a possible D gene (5 bases). With 4 bases removed from V and 3 bases from J, the gap between germline ends came to 21 bases. This CDR3 has 17 amino acids. Germline V CDR1 and CDR2: LNHDA, SQIVND (reference sequence). This CDR3 is CASSTPVRRGAHYGYTF. The CDR3 coding sequence is TGTGCCAGTAGTACCCCAGTGAGGAGGGGAGCACACTATGGCTACACCTTC.

The chain links TRBV5-4 to TRBJ1-4; D might be TRBD1 (6 bases). V was clipped by 2 bases and J by 8 bases, with 10 bases between them. There are 13 residues in the CDR3. CDR1 is SGHNT and CDR2 is YYREEE in the germline V gene (reference sequence). The CDR3 sequence: CASSLQGGEKLFF. In nucleotides, the CDR3 is TGTGCCAGCAGCTTACAGGGTGGGGAAAAACTGTTTTTT.

This clone has only a few counts. This sequence joins TRBV5-1 and TRBJ2-2; D is undetermined. Germline V gives CDR1 SGHRS, CDR2 YFSETQ. This CDR3 comprises 13 residues. Trimming took 2 bases from V and 3 from J, leaving 5 bases between them. The CDR3 DNA reads TGCGCCAGCAGCTTCATAGACACCGGGGAGCTGTTTTTT. Translation: CASSFIDTGELFF.

The chain joins TRBV13 to TRBJ2-2; 16 positions match TRBD2. Germline-derived CDR1 and CDR2 are PRHDT and FYEKMQ (reference sequence). The CDR3 extends over 17 amino acids. The V gene end was trimmed by 5 bases and the J gene end by 5 bases; junction bases not matched to a gene: 5. This CDR3 reads CASSPPGLAGGTGELFF. CDR3 bases: TGTGCCAGCAGCCCACCGGGACTAGCGGGAGGGACCGGGGAGCTGTTTTTT.